Below, one TCR beta chain is given with its context. V was shortened by 0 bases and J by 1 base, with 10 bases between the two germline ends. Germline loops: CDR1 SGHNT, CDR2 YYREEE (reference sequence). The CDR3 totals 15 residues. This entry belongs to a study of blood T cell repertoires in COVID-19. Turning to the study itself: From T cells, B-cell-depleted T cells, or PBMCs came the material, which was cDNA or gDNA.

Assay: immunoSEQ multiplex PCR; the TCRdb copy retains only in-frame clones and omits some. The repertoire consists of around 99,000 clones, with around 79% occurring once and the leading ten covering 15% to 20%. V usage is TRBV5-4 and J usage is TRBJ2-5; perhaps TRBD2 as D (6 bases). The clonotype was recovered from a woman aged 80 or over with active or convalescent COVID-19. The sample was peripheral blood. CDR3 in amino acids: CASSLVLGGQETQYF. DNA for the CDR3: TGTGCCAGCAGCTTGGTTCTCGGGGGCCAAGAGACCCAGTACTTC.